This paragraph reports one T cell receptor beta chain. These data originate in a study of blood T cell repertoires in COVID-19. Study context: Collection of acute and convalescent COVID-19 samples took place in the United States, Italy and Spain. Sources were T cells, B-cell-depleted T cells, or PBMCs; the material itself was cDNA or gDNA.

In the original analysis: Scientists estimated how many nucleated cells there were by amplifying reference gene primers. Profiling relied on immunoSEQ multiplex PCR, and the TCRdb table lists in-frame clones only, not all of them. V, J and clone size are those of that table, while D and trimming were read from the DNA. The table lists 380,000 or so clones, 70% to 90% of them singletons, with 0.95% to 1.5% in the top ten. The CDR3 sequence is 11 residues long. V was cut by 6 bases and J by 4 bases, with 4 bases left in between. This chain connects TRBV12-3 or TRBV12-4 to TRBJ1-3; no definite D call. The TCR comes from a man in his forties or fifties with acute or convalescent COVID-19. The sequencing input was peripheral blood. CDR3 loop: CASSPGNTIYF. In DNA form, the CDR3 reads TGTGCCAGCAGCCCAGGAAACACCATATATTTT.